This T cell receptor (beta chain) was sequenced during a study of shared clonotypes between healthy human individuals. Study-level results: Shared clonotypes: 4.5% to 5% naive CD4, about 3.3% naive CD8, roughly 2.2% memory CD4, under 0.5% memory CD8.

Division of CD4+ cells produced a CD45RA+ naive subset and a CD45RA-negative memory subset. This table comes from immunoSEQ multiplex PCR, and its TCRdb copy is limited to in-frame clones, with some not included. This sample has roughly 2.6 million clones, with 90% to 95% found just once. Regarding this clone: Its antigen remains unidentified.

CDR1 and CDR2 from the germline V gene are SGHRS and YFSETQ. Trimming removed 7 bases from V and 0 bases from J, with 7 bases in between. The CDR3 contains 12 residues. The material sequenced was naive CD4+ T cells sorted from blood. Sample subset: CD45RA+ positively selected. V gene TRBV5-1 combines with J gene TRBJ1-2; D is perhaps TRBD1 (6 bases). This sequence was found in a man younger than 35 in good health. CDR3 loop: CASGGSNYGYTF. Here the CDR3 DNA reads TGCGCCAGCGGGGGCTCTAACTATGGCTACACCTTC.